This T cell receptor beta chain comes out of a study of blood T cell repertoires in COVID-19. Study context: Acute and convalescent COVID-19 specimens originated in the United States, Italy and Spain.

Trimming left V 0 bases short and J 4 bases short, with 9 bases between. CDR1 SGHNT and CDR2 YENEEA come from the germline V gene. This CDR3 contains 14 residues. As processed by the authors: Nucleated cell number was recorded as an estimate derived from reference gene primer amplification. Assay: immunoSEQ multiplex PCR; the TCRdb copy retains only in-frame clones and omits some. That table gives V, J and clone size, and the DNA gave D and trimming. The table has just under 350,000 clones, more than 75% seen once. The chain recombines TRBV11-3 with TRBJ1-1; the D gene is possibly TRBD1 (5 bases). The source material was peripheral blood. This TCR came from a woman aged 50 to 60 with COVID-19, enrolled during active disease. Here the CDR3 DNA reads TGTGCCAGCAGCTTAGAAACAGGAGCCACTGAAGCTTTCTTT. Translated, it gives CASSLETGATEAFF.